The next 8 T cell receptor beta chains were all read from a single sample in a study of post-analysis software for immune sequencing data. Incorporated into the TCR beta cDNA libraries were unique molecular identifiers, which served to reduce PCR and sequencing biases. From the PCR reads, TCRdb called clonotypes with MiXCR, one entry per CDR3 protein. The table has roughly 580,000 distinct CDR3 sequences, roughly 46% seen once. Study results and limitations: About 5 TRBV segments appeared more often in patients than in controls, and TRBV5-6, TRBV5-1 and TRBV20-1 were among these.

Antigens for these TCRs are unknown. Sequencing was done on a sample of blood. All receptors derive from a girl aged 5-17 years with multiple sclerosis.

The CDR3 reads CASSEASVYEQYF. The CDR3 DNA is TGTGCCAGCAGTGAAGCGTCGGTCTACGAGCAGTACTTC. The J gene is TRBJ2-4, the V gene TRBV12-3 or TRBV12-4; D unresolved. The last part of the DNA fits TRBJ2-7 better; the J call may be wrong. The CDR3 contains 13 residues.

This clonotype showed up just a few times. This rearrangement joins TRBV5-1 to TRBJ1-2, with D hard to call. The V gene's germline CDR1 is SGHRS and CDR2 YFSETQ. V lost 4 bases, J lost 5 bases, and 15 bases lay in between. This CDR3 has 14 residues. The CDR3 here is CASSPRTKGYGYTF. The CDR3 coding sequence is TGCGCCAGCAGCCCAAGGACTAAGGGATATGGCTACACCTTC.

Worth noting for this clonotype: Being one base from a much bigger clone, this may be a read error. The chain employs TRBV20-1 and TRBJ2-1, with 12 positions matching TRBD1. The CDR3 is made up of 16 amino acids. Germline CDR1 is DFQATT and CDR2 is SNEGSKA (reference sequence). Trimming removed 3 bases from V and 8 bases from J; junction bases left unmatched: 11. CDR3 bases: TGCAGTGCTAGTGGGATACCGGGACAGGGGGCTGATGAGCAGTTCTTC. Its translation is CSASGIPGQGADEQFF.

This clonotype was counted only a few times. The rearrangement joins TRBV2 to TRBJ2-1, with 8 bases matching TRBD2. Germline values: CDR1 SNHLY, CDR2 FYNNEI. CDR3 size: 13 residues. Trimming removed 9 bases from V and 0 bases from J; junction bases left unmatched: 1. CDR3 sequence reads: CASGTSSYNEQFF. DNA of the CDR3: TGTGCCAGTGGGACTAGCTCCTACAATGAGCAGTTCTTC. Full variable domain (missing parts from reference TRBV2 and TRBJ2-1): EPEVTQTPSHQVTQMGQEVILRCVPISNHLYFYWYRQILGQKVEFLVSFYNNEISEKSEIFDDQFSVERPDGSNFTLKIRSTKLEDSAMYFCASGTSSYNEQFFGPGTRLTVL.

The chain is built from TRBV10-3 and TRBJ1-2, with D perhaps matching TRBD1 (6 bases). V lost 10 bases, J lost 4 bases, and 16 bases lay in between. The CDR3 contains 13 residues. Germline V gene data show CDR1 as ENHRY and CDR2 as SYGVKD. CDR3 protein: CATRGLTGYGYTF. The CDR3 DNA reads TGTGCCACAAGGGGGTTGACAGGCTATGGCTACACCTTC.

V and J are TRBV7-9 and TRBJ2-7; 9 bases fit TRBD1. V gave up 4 bases and J gave up 1 base; unmatched junction bases: 14. The CDR3 loop spans 18 amino acids. Germline V gene data show CDR1 as SEHNR and CDR2 as FQNEAQ (reference sequence). The CDR3 is CASSSRGGGDRASYEQYF. The CDR3 DNA reads as TGTGCCAGCAGCTCTCGTGGGGGTGGGGACAGGGCATCCTACGAGCAGTACTTC.

As concerns this clonotype: A junction boundary mismatches the germline segment, possibly from a read error. CDR3 coding DNA: TGCGCCAGCAGCCAAGATTCCAGCGGGGGGCTCCGTGGTTATGAACAGTTCTTC. This translates into CASSQDSSGGLRGYEQFF. This chain connects TRBV4-1 to TRBJ2-1, with 9 bases that match TRBD2. The length of the CDR3 is 18 residues. From germline, CDR1 is MGHRA and CDR2 YSYEKL.

The V and J genes are TRBV20-1 and TRBJ2-7; 8 nucleotides align to TRBD1. J lost 4 bases, V lost 5 bases, and 10 bases had no gene match. Germline V lookup: CDR1 DFQATT, CDR2 SNEGSKA (reference sequence). The CDR3 is 14 residues long. The DNA of the CDR3 is TGCAGTGCTGGAAGGACAGGGTTCCAGTACGAGCAGTACTTC. This sequence encodes CSAGRTGFQYEQYF.